This T cell receptor beta chain was recovered during a study of tumor-infiltrating lymphocytes in primary liver carcinoma. Study-wide results and caveats: Tumors significantly exceeded blood in top-250-clone fraction (p = 0.039).

V dropped 6 bases and J dropped 4 bases, with 14 bases sitting between them. Germline CDR1 reads KGHDR; CDR2 reads SFDVKD. There are 14 residues in the CDR3. In the case of this clonotype: The antigen is unknown. A clone one base away is much larger, so this may be a read error.

Taking about 18-30 mg of unsorted bulk tissue, the authors co-extracted RNA and DNA. By surgical resection, the patients were treated for their primary liver carcinoma. A constant-region primer primed TCR beta cDNA synthesis from 450 to 550 ng of total RNA. Slightly modified ARM-PCR with three nested multiplex PCR rounds yielded TCR beta libraries. With TRBV1-TRBV30 forward primers and a C-beta reverse primer, the first two PCR rounds were run for approximately 10 cycles each. TCRdb used MiXCR to reprocess the multiplex PCR reads, holding one entry per CDR3 protein. The data show roughly 120,000 distinct CDR3 sequences, around 70% seen once.

Input material: tumor-adjacent normal liver tissue. The sequence came from a woman aged 60-75 years with primary liver carcinoma and hepatitis B virus infection. This sequence joins TRBV24-1 and TRBJ2-5; D unclear. This chain's CDR3 is CATSNSTALETQYF. The DNA for the CDR3 is TGTGCCACCAGTAATTCCACTGCGTTAGAGACCCAGTACTTC.